One and the same sample provided the 12 T cell receptor beta chains below, sequenced in a study of blood T cell repertoires in COVID-19. Produced via immunoSEQ multiplex PCR; TCRdb's table is partial and in-frame only. The sample carries 310,000 or so clones, approximately 90% recorded once. Sequencing was done on a sample of peripheral blood. These receptors were taken from a young woman with COVID-19, enrolled during active disease.

V gene TRBV5-8 combines with J gene TRBJ1-5; D is possibly TRBD1 (5 bases). V lost 1 base, J lost 7 bases, and 18 bases lay in between. CDR3 length: 16 amino acids. Germline CDR1 and CDR2: SGHTS and YDEGEE. CDR3 sequence (DNA): TGTGCCAGCAGCTTGTTTAGGACAAATATCAACCAGCCCCAGCATTTT. Its translation: CASSLFRTNINQPQHF.

This chain uses TRBV6-5 with TRBJ2-3; 9 bases agree with TRBD2. The CDR3 length is 13 residues. Germline assignment: CDR1 MNHEY and CDR2 SVGAGI. V lost 9 bases and J lost 1; bases outside the gene matches: 2. The CDR3, as DNA: TGTGCCAGTAAGCGGGAGGGCACAGATACGCAGTATTTT. Its protein is CASKREGTDTQYF.

This clone was seen more than once but under ten times. The rearrangement joins TRBV9 to TRBJ1-4, with TRBD1 identical over 9 bases. CDR3 length equals 14 residues. J was trimmed by 4 bases and V by 3 bases; bases with no gene match: 1. Germline CDR1 and CDR2: SGDLS and YYNGEE. The CDR3 DNA reads as TGTGCCAGCAGCGCGGGACAGGGTAATGAAAAACTGTTTTTT. Protein: CASSAGQGNEKLFF.

The chain uses TRBV11-3 and TRBJ2-1, with TRBD2 matching over 13 bases. Losses at the gene ends were 5 bases for V and 8 bases for J; bases not matched to a gene: 9. There are 16 residues in the CDR3. CDR1 is SGHNT, CDR2 YENEEA, per germline. The CDR3 bases are TGTGCCAGCAGCCGACTAGCGGGGGGCCTTGAGGATGAGCAGTTCTTC. It translates to CASSRLAGGLEDEQFF. The whole variable domain, remainder taken from reference TRBV11-3 and TRBJ2-1, is EAGVVQSPRYKIIEKKQPVAFWCNPISGHNTLYWYLQNLGQGPELLIRYENEEAVDDSQLPKDRFSAERLKGVDSTLKIQPAELGDSAVYLCASSRLAGGLEDEQFFGPGTRLTVL.

This clone was detected a few times. The rearrangement uses TRBV7-3 and TRBJ1-2; unclear D gene. CDR3 length equals 13 residues. From germline, CDR1 is SGHTA and CDR2 FQGTGA. The V end was cut by 6 bases, the J end by 3 bases, with 11 bases between. In DNA, the CDR3 is TGTGCCAGCAGTCGGGGTCGGGACTATGGCTACACCTTC. Translated: CASSRGRDYGYTF. The variable domain in full, completed from reference TRBV7-3 and TRBJ1-2, reads GAGVSQTPSNKVTEKGKYVELRCDPISGHTALYWYRQSLGQGPEFLIYFQGTGAADDSGLPNDRFFAVRPEGSVSTLKIQRTERGDSAVYLCASSRGRDYGYTFGSGTRLTVV.

V and J are TRBV6-6 and TRBJ2-1; a weak D match, TRBD2 (5 bases). The ends were cut back, 5 bases at V and 3 bases at J, with 11 bases in the middle. The length of the CDR3 is 14 residues. Germline V CDR1 and CDR2: MNHNY, SVGAGI (reference sequence). The CDR3 loop is CASSTSQSYNEQFF. CDR3 nucleotides: TGTGCCAGCAGTACTAGTCAGAGCTACAATGAGCAGTTCTTC.

The chain employs TRBV7-9 and TRBJ1-1; D remains unclear. V dropped 8 bases and J dropped 1 base, with 11 bases sitting between them. Germline V lookup: CDR1 SEHNR, CDR2 FQNEAQ (reference sequence). The CDR3 spans 13 residues. The chain's CDR3 is CASLYRGNTEAFF. In DNA form, the CDR3 reads TGTGCCAGCTTATACCGGGGGAACACTGAAGCTTTCTTT. Looking up the rest from reference TRBV7-9 and TRBJ1-1 gives the full variable domain: DTGVSQNPRHKITKRGQNVTFRCDPISEHNRLYWYRQTLGQGPEFLTYFQNEAQLEKSRLLSDRFSAERPKGSFSTLEIQRTEQGDSAMYLCASLYRGNTEAFFGQGTRLTVV.

The V call is TRBV3-1 (or the pseudogene TRBV3-2), the J call TRBJ1-6, with D hard to call. The CDR3 consists of 17 residues. Germline loops: CDR1 LGHDT, CDR2 YNNKEL (reference sequence). V gave up 0 bases and J gave up 8 bases, with 17 bases separating them. DNA of the CDR3: TGTGCCAGCAGCCAAGATCAAAGTGACGCGGTGGATTCACCCCTCCACTTT. This sequence encodes CASSQDQSDAVDSPLHF.

The chain employs TRBV7-8 and TRBJ1-3; 7 bases are shared with TRBD1. Losses at the gene ends were 5 bases for V and 2 bases for J; bases not matched to a gene: 9. The germline V gene has CDR1 SGHVS and CDR2 FQNEAQ. This CDR3 comprises 16 residues. CDR3 bases: TGTGCCAGCAGCCCTCTATTTGGACAGGCTGGAAACACCATATATTTT. This encodes CASSPLFGQAGNTIYF. Combining the CDR3 with reference TRBV7-8 and TRBJ1-3 gives the whole variable domain GAGVSQSPRYKVAKRGQDVALRCDPISGHVSLFWYQQALGQGPEFLTYFQNEAQLDKSGLPSDRFFAERPEGSVSTLKIQRTQQEDSAVYLCASSPLFGQAGNTIYFGEGSWLTVV.

V and J are TRBV28 and TRBJ1-1, with 8 bases lining up with TRBD1. Trimming removed 7 bases from V and 7 bases from J; junction bases left unmatched: 2. Germline V lookup: CDR1 MDHEN, CDR2 SYDVKM. This CDR3 is built from 11 residues. This CDR3 is CASTTGGEAFF. The CDR3 DNA follows: TGTGCCAGCACAACAGGGGGTGAAGCTTTCTTT. The whole variable domain, remainder taken from reference TRBV28 and TRBJ1-1, is DVKVTQSSRYLVKRTGEKVFLECVQDMDHENMFWYRQDPGLGLRLIYFSYDVKMKEKGDIPEGYSVSREKKERFSLILESASTNQTSMYLCASTTGGEAFFGQGTRLTVV.

The chain combines TRBV24-1 with TRBJ2-1; 15 nucleotides line up with TRBD2. This CDR3 comprises 14 residues. J lost 7 bases, V lost 8 bases, and 2 bases had no gene match. From germline, CDR1 is KGHDR and CDR2 SFDVKD. The CDR3 region has the DNA TGTGCCACCAAAGGGACTAGCGGGAGGAATGAGCAGTTCTTC. Translated: CATKGTSGRNEQFF.

The rearrangement joins TRBV6-4 to TRBJ2-1; maybe TRBD1 (6 bases). With 3 bases removed from V and 0 bases from J, the gap between germline ends came to 9 bases. The CDR3 totals 15 residues. The germline gives CDR1 MRHNA, CDR2 SNTAGT. The CDR3: CASSELDSSYNEQFF. The DNA of the CDR3 is TGTGCCAGCAGTGAATTGGACAGCTCCTACAATGAGCAGTTCTTC.